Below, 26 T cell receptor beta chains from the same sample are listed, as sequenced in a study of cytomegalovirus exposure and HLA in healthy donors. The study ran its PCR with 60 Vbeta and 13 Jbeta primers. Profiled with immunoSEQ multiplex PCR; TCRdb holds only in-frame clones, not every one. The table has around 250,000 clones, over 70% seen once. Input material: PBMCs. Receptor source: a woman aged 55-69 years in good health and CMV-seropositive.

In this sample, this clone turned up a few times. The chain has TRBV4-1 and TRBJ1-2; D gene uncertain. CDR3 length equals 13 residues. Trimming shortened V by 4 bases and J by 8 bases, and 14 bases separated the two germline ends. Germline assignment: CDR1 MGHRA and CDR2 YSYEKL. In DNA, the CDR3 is TGCGCCAGCAGCCCGACCCCTCCGGAGGGCTACACCTTC. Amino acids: CASSPTPPEGYTF.

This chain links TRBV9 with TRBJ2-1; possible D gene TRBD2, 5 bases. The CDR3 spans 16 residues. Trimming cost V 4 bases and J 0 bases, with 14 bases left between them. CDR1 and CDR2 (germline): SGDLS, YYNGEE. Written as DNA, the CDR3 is TGTGCCAGCAGCACAGAGGGCTTTCACTCCTACAATGAGCAGTTCTTC. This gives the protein CASSTEGFHSYNEQFF.

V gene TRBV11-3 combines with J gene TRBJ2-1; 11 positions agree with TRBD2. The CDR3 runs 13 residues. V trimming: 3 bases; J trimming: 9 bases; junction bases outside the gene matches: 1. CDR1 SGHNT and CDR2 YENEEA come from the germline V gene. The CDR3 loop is CASSLGLAAEQFF. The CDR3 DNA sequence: TGTGCCAGCAGCTTGGGACTAGCGGCTGAGCAGTTCTTC.

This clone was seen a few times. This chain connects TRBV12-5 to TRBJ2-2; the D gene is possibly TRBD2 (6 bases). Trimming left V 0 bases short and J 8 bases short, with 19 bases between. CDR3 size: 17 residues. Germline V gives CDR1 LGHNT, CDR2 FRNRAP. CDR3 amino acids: CASGLVLREWPRGELFF. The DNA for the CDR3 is TGTGCTAGTGGTTTGGTACTCCGGGAGTGGCCCAGGGGGGAGCTGTTTTTT.

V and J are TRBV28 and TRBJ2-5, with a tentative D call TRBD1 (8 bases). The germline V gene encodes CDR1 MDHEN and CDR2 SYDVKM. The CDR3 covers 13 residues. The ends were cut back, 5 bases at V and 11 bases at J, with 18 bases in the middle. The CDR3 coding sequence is TGTGCCAGCAGTCTACAGGGGGGGTATGGACAGTACTTC. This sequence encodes CASSLQGGYGQYF.

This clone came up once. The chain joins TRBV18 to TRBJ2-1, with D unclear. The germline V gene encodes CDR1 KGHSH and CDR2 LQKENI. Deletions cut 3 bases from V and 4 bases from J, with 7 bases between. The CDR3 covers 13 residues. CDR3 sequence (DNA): TGTGCCAGCTCACCCGAGGTATACAATGAGCAGTTCTTC. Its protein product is CASSPEVYNEQFF.

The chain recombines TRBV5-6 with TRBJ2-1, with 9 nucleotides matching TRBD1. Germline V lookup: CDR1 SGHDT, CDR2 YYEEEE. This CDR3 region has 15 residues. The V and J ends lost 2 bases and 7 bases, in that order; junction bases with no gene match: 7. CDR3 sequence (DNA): TGTGCCAGCAGCTTTGGGGGGGACAGGGCTAATGAGCAGTTCTTC. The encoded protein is CASSFGGDRANEQFF.

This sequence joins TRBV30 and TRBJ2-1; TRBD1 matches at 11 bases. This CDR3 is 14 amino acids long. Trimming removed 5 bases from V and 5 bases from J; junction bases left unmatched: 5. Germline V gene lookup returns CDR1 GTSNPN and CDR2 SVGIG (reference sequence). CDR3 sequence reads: CAWGQGARDNEQFF. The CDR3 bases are TGTGCCTGGGGACAGGGGGCGAGGGACAATGAGCAGTTCTTC.

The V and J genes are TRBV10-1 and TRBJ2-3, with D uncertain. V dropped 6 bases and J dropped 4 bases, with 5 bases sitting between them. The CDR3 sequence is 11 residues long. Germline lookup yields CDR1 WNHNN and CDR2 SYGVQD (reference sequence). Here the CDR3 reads CASRQPDTQYF. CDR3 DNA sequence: TGCGCCAGCAGACAGCCAGATACGCAGTATTTT.

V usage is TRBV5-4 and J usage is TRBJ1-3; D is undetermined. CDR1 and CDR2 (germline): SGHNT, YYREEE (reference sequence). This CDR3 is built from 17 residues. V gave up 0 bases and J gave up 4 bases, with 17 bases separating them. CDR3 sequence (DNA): TGTGCCAGCAGCTTGGGCGGAACAGACTACTCCGGAAACACCATATATTTT. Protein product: CASSLGGTDYSGNTIYF. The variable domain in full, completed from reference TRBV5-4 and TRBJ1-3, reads ETGVTQSPTHLIKTRGQQVTLRCSSQSGHNTVSWYQQALGQGPQFIFQYYREEENGRGNFPPRFSGLQFPNYSSELNVNALELDDSALYLCASSLGGTDYSGNTIYFGEGSWLTVV.

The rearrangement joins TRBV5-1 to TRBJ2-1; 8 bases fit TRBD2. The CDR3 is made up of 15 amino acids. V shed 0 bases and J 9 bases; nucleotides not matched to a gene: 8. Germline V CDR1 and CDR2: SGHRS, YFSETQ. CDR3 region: CASSLEAGAGGEQFF. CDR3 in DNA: TGCGCCAGCAGCTTGGAAGCGGGGGCTGGGGGTGAGCAGTTCTTC.

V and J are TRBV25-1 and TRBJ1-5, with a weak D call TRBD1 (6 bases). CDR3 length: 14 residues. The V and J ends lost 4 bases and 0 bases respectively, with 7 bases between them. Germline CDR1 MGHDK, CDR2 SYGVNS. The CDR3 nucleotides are TGTGCCAGCAGTGGGACAGTTAGCAATCAGCCCCAGCATTTT. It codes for CASSGTVSNQPQHF. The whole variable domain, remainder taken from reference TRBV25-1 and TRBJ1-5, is EADIYQTPRYLVIGTGKKITLECSQTMGHDKMYWYQQDPGMELHLIHYSYGVNSTEKGDLSSESTVSRIRTEHFPLTLESARPSHTSQYLCASSGTVSNQPQHFGDGTRLSIL.

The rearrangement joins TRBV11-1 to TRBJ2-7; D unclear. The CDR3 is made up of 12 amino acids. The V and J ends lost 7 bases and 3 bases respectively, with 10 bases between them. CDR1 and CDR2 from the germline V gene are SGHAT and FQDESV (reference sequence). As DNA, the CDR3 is TGTGCCAGCATTGGCCCAGACTACGAGCAGTACTTC. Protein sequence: CASIGPDYEQYF.

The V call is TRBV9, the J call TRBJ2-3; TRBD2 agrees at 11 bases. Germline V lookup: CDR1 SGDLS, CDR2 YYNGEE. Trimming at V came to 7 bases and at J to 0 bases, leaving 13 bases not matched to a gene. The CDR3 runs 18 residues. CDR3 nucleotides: TGTGCCAGCGCCCCGTCACTCCGGACTAGCGGGAGCACAGATACGCAGTATTTT. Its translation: CASAPSLRTSGSTDTQYF.

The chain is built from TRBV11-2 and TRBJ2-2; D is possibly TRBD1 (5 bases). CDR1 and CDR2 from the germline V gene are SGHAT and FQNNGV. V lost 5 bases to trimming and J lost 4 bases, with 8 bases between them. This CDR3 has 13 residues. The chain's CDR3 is CASSDRSTGELFF. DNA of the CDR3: TGTGCCAGCAGCGACAGATCCACCGGGGAGCTGTTTTTT.

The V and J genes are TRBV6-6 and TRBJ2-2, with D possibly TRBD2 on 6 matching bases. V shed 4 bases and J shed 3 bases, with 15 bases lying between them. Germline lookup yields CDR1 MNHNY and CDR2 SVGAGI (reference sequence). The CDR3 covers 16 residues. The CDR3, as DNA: TGTGCCAGCAGTTTTGCTCCTAGCGTCGACACCGGGGAGCTGTTTTTT. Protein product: CASSFAPSVDTGELFF.

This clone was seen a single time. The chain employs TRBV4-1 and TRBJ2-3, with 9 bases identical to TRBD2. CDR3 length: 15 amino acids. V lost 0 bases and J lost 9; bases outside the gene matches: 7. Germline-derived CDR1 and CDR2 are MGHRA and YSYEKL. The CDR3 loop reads CASSQDPRSGRTQYF. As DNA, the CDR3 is TGCGCCAGCAGCCAAGACCCCCGAAGCGGGAGGACGCAGTATTTT.

CDR3 in amino acids: CASSSRLAGGQGELFF. CDR3 DNA: TGTGCCAGCAGCTCCCGACTAGCGGGAGGGCAAGGGGAGCTGTTTTTT. The chain links TRBV9 to TRBJ2-2, with 14 bases identical to TRBD2. Per germline, CDR1 SGDLS and CDR2 YYNGEE. V was clipped by 4 bases and J by 8 bases; unmatched bases: 7. This CDR3 is built from 16 residues.

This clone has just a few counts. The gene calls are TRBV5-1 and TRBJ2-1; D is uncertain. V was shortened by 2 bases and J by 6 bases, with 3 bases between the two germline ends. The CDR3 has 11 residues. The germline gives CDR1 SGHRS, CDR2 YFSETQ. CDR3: CASSFLNEQFF. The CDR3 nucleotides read TGCGCCAGCAGCTTTCTCAATGAGCAGTTCTTC.

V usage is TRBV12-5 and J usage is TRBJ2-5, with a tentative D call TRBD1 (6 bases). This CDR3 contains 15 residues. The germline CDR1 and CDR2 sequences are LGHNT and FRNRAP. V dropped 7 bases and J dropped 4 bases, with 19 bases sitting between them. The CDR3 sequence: CASALDYPRGETQYF. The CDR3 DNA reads TGTGCTAGTGCCCTCGACTATCCCAGGGGAGAGACCCAGTACTTC. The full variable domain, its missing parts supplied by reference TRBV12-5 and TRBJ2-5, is DARVTQTPRHKVTEMGQEVTMRCQPILGHNTVFWYRQTMMQGLELLAYFRNRAPLDDSGMPKDRFSAEMPDATLATLKIQPSEPRDSAVYFCASALDYPRGETQYFGPGTRLLVL.

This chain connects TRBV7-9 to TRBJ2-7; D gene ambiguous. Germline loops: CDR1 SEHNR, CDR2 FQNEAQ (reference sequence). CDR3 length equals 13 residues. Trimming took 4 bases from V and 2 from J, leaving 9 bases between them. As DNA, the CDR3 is TGTGCCAGCAGCTCTGCAGGCACCTACGAGCAGTACTTC. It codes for CASSSAGTYEQYF.

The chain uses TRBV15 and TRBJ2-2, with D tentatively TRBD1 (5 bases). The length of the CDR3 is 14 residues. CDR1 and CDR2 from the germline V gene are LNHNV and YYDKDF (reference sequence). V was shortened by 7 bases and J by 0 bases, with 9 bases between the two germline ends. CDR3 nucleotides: TGTGCCACCAAGAAGGGGACGAACACCGGGGAGCTGTTTTTT. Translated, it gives CATKKGTNTGELFF. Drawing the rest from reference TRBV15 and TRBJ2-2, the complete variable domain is DAMVIQNPRYQVTQFGKPVTLSCSQTLNHNVMYWYQQKSSQAPKLLFHYYDKDFNNEADTPDNFQSRRPNTSFCFLDIRSPGLGDTAMYLCATKKGTNTGELFFGEGSRLTVL.

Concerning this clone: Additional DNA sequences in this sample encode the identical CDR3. The DNA of the CDR3 is TGTGCCAGCAGCGTAGGAGGCACTGAAGCTTTCTTT. Its translation: CASSVGGTEAFF. This chain uses TRBV9 with TRBJ1-1; D is uncertain. This CDR3 has 12 residues. The germline CDR1 and CDR2 sequences are SGDLS and YYNGEE. V lost 0 bases, J lost 4 bases, and 4 bases lay in between.

The CDR3, as DNA: TGCAGCCCTTGGGACAGGGGCTCTGGCTACACCTTC. Protein product: CSPWDRGSGYTF. The J gene is TRBJ1-2, the V gene TRBV29-1; TRBD1 agrees at 10 bases. Germline V lookup: CDR1 SQVTM, CDR2 ANQGSEA. The CDR3 contains 12 residues. V gave up 8 bases and J gave up 7 bases; unmatched junction bases: 7.

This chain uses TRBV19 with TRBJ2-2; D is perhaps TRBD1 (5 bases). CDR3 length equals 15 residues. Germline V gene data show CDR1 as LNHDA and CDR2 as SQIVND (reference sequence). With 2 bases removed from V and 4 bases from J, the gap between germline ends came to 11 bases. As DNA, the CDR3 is TGTGCCAGTAGTATAACTGGCAGGGCCACCGGGGAGCTGTTTTTT. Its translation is CASSITGRATGELFF. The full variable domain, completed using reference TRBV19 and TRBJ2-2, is DGGITQSPKYLFRKEGQNVTLSCEQNLNHDAMYWYRQDPGQGLRLIYYSQIVNDFQKGDIAEGYSVSREKKESFPLTVTSAQKNPTAFYLCASSITGRATGELFFGEGSRLTVL.

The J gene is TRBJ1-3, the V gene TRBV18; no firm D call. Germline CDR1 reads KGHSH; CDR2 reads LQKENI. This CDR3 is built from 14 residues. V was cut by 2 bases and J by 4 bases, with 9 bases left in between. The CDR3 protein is CASSPGTKGNTIYF. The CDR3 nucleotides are TGTGCCAGCTCACCAGGAACTAAAGGAAACACCATATATTTT.